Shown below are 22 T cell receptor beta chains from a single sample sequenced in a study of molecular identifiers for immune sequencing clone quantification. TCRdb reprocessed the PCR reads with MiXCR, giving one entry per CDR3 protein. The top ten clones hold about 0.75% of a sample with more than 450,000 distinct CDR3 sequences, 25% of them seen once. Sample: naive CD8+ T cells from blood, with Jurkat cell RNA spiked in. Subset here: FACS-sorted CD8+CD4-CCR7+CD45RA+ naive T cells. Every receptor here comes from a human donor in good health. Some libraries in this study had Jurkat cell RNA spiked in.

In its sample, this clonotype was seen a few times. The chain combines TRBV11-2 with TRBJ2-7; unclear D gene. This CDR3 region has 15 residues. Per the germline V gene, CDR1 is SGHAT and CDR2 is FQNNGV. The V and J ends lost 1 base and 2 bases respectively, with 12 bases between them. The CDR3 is CASSLGREGTYEQYF. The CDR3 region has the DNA TGTGCCAGCAGCTTAGGAAGGGAAGGGACCTACGAGCAGTACTTC.

The DNA for the CDR3 is TGTGCCTGGATGTTTGGGGGCCCATACAATGAGCAGTTCTTC. This translates into CAWMFGGPYNEQFF. V and J are TRBV30 and TRBJ2-1; possibly TRBD1 for D (6 bases). Deletions cut 4 bases from V and 4 bases from J, with 14 bases between. CDR1 GTSNPN and CDR2 SVGIG come from the germline V gene (reference sequence). The CDR3 extends over 14 amino acids.

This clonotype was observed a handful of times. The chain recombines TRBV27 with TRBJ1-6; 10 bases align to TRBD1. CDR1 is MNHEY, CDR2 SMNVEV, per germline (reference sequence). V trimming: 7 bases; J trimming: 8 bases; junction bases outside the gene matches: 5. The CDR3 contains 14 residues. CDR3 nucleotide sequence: TGTGCCAGCACCTTGGACAGGGGGGATTCACCCCTCCACTTT. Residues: CASTLDRGDSPLHF.

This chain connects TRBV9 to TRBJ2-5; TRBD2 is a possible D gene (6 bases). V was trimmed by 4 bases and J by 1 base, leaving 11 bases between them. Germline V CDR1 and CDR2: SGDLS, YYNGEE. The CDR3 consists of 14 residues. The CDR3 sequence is CASSPETSQETQYF. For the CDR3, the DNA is TGTGCCAGCAGCCCCGAGACTAGCCAAGAGACCCAGTACTTC.

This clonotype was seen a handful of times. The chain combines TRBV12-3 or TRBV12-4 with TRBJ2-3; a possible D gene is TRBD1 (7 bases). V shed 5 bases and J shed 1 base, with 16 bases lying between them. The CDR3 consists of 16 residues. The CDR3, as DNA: TGTGCCAGCAGTCCGACGCTCAGGGGGGGCACAGATACGCAGTATTTT. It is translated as CASSPTLRGGTDTQYF.

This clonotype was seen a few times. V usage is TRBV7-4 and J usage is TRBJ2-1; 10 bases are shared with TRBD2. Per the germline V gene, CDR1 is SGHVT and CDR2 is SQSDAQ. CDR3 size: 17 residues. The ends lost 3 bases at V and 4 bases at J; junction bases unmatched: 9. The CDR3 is CASSLGQAGGPYNEQFF. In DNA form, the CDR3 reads TGTGCCAGCAGCTTGGGGCAAGCGGGGGGGCCTTACAATGAGCAGTTCTTC.

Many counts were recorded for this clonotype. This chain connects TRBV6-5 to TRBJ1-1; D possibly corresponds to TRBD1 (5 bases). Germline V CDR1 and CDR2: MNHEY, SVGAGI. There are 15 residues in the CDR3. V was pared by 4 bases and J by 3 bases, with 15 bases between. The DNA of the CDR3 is TGTGCCAGCAGTTCATTTTTTGGGGCTGACACTGAAGCTTTCTTT. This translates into CASSSFFGADTEAFF.

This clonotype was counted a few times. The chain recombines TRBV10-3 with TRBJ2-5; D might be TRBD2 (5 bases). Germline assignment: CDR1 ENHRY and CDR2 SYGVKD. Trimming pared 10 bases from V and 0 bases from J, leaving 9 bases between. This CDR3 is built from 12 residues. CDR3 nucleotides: TGTGCCAGCGGACTCGACCAAGAGACCCAGTACTTC. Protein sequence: CASGLDQETQYF.

The CDR3 here is CSARDLRGINSPLHF. Here the CDR3 DNA reads TGCAGTGCTAGAGATCTCAGAGGGATAAATTCACCCCTCCACTTT. The chain links TRBV20-1 to TRBJ1-6; D is unresolved. The germline V and J ends were trimmed by 0 bases and 7 bases, with 13 bases remaining between them. The CDR3 has 15 residues. CDR1 and CDR2 from the germline V gene are DFQATT and SNEGSKA (reference sequence).

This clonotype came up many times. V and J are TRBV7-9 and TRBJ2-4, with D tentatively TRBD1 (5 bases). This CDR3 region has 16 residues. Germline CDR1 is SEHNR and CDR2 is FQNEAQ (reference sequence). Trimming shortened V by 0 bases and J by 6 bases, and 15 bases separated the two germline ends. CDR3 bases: TGTGCCAGCAGCTTAGCCCGACAGCCAGGCGTAAACATTCAGTACTTC. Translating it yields CASSLARQPGVNIQYF.

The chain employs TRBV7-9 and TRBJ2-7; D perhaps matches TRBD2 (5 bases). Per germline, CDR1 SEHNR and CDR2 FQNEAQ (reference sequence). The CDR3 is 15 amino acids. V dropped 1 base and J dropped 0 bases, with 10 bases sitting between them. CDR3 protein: CASSLVPGSSYEQYF. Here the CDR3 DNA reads TGTGCCAGCAGCTTAGTCCCGGGAAGCTCCTACGAGCAGTACTTC.

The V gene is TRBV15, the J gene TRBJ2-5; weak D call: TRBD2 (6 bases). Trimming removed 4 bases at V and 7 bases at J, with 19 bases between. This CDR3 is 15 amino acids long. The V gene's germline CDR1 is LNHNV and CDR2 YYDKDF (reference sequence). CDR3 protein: CATSNLPGLGGTQYF. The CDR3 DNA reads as TGTGCCACCAGCAATCTCCCGGGGTTGGGGGGGACCCAGTACTTC. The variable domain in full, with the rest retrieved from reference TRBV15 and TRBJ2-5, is DAMVIQNPRYQVTQFGKPVTLSCSQTLNHNVMYWYQQKSSQAPKLLFHYYDKDFNNEADTPDNFQSRRPNTSFCFLDIRSPGLGDTAMYLCATSNLPGLGGTQYFGPGTRLLVL.

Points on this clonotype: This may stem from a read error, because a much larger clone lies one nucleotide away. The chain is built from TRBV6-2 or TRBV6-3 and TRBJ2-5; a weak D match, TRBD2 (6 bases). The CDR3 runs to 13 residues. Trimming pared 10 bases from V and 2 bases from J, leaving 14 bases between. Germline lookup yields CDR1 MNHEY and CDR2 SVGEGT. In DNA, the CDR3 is TGTGCCAACAGACGGGAGAGACAAGAGACCCAGTACTTC. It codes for CANRRERQETQYF.

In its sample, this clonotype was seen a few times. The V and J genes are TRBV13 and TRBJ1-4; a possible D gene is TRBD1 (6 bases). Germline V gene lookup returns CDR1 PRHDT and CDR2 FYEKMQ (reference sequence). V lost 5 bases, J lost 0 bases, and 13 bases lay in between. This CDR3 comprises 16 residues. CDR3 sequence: CASSIRTAPTNEKLFF. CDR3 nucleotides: TGTGCCAGCAGCATCCGGACAGCTCCAACTAATGAAAAACTGTTTTTT.

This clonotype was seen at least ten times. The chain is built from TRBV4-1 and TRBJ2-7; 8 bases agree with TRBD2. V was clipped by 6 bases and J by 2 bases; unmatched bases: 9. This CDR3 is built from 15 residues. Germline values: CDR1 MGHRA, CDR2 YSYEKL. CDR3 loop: CASSSTAGEAYEQYF. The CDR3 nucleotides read TGCGCCAGCAGTTCCACAGCGGGGGAAGCCTACGAGCAGTACTTC.

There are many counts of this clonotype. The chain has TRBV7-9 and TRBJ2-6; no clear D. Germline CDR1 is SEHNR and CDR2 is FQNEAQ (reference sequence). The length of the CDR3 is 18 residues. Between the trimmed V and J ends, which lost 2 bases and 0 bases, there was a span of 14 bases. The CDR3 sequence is CASSLYPLIASGANVLTF. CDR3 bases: TGTGCCAGCAGCTTATACCCCCTCATTGCCTCTGGGGCCAACGTCCTGACTTTC.

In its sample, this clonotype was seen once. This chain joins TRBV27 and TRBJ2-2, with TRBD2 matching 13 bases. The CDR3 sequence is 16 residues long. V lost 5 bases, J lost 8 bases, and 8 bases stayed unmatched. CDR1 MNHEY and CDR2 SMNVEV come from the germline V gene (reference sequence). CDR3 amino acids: CASSLRLAGGVGELFF. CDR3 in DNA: TGTGCCAGCAGTCTCCGACTAGCGGGAGGAGTTGGGGAGCTGTTTTTT.

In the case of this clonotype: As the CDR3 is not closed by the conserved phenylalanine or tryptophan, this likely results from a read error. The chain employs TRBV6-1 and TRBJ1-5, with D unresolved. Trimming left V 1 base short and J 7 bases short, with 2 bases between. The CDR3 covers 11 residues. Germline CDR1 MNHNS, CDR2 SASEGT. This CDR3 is CASSEEQPQHL. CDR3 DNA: TGTGCCAGCAGTGAAGAACAGCCCCAGCATCTT.

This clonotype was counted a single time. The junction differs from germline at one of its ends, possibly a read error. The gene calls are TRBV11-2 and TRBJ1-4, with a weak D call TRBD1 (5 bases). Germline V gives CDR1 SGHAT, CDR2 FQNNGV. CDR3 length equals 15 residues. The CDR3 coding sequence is TGTACCAGCAGCCCCGCGGGGCCAACTAATGAAAAACTGTTTTTT. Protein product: CTSSPAGPTNEKLFF.

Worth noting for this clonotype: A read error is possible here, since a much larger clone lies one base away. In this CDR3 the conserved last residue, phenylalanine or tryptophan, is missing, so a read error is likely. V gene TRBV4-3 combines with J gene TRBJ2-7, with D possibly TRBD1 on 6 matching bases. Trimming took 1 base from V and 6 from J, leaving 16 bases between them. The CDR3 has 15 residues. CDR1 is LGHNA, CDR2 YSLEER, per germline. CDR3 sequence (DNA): TGCGCCAGCAGCCAAGTGGCAGGGGAGTTTGGCGAGCAGTACCTC. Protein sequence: CASSQVAGEFGEQYL.

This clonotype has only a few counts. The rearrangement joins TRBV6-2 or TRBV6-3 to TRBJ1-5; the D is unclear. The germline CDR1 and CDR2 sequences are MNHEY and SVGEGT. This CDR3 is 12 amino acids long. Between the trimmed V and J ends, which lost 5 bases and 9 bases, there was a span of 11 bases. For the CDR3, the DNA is TGTGCCAGCAGTGACAAATCACGGCCCCAGCATTTT. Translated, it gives CASSDKSRPQHF.

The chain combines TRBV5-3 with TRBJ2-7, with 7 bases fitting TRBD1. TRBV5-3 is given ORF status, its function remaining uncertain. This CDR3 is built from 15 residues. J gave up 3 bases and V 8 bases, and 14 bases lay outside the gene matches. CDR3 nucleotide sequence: TGTGCCAGCAGCGATGGGGGACAGAGAAACTACGAGCAGTACTTC. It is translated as CASSDGGQRNYEQYF.